This T cell receptor (beta chain) comes out of a study of response to subunit inactivated influenza vaccine. TCRdb re-called the RT-PCR reads with MiXCR, one entry per CDR3 protein. The sample holds some 850,000 distinct CDR3 sequences; approximately 18% are singletons and the top ten take 9.5% to 13%. This clonotype showed up just a few times. The V segment lost 9 bases and the J segment 9 bases; nucleotides outside the gene matches: 16. Germline values: CDR1 SNHLY, CDR2 FYNNEI. This CDR3 is 16 amino acids long. The sample was PBMCs from blood, taken around 5 days after vaccination. This chain joins TRBV2 and TRBJ2-1; 11 positions match TRBD2. The clonotype originates from a man aged 45-60 years who received an inactivated influenza vaccine. The CDR3 spells CARDPGTSGRKGEQFF. The CDR3 DNA sequence: TGTGCCAGAGACCCTGGGACTAGCGGTAGGAAGGGTGAGCAGTTCTTC.